Each of the 22 T cell receptor beta chains below was sequenced from the same sample in a study of beta chain features in type 1 diabetes. Points from the study as a whole: Type 1 diabetes patients had TCRB CDR3s that were shorter (moderately but significantly so) in all four CD4+ subsets.

TCRB transcripts that were expressed got sequenced, as all of the isolated RNA had been reverse transcribed. Using immunoSEQ multiplex PCR, the repertoire was profiled, and TCRdb retains in-frame clones only, with some absent. Of roughly 160,000 clones in the sample, approximately 8% were seen once. Their antigens are not known. Material for sequencing was central memory CD4+ T cells from blood. The receptors stem from a man younger than 35 with type 1 diabetes.

The rearrangement uses TRBV18 and TRBJ2-5; maybe TRBD2 (5 bases). The CDR3 loop spans 14 amino acids. Germline lookup yields CDR1 KGHSH and CDR2 LQKENI. Trimming took off 2 bases at V and 3 bases at J, with 10 bases between the two ends. For the CDR3, the DNA is TGTGCCAGCTCACCAGCCGACGGGAAAGAGACCCAGTACTTC. Its translation is CASSPADGKETQYF.

Only a few counts were recorded for this clone. The V and J genes are TRBV30 and TRBJ2-1; 9 bases are a match to TRBD1. The V gene end was trimmed by 0 bases and the J gene end by 6 bases; junction bases not matched to a gene: 6. The length of the CDR3 is 15 residues. Germline V gene data show CDR1 as GTSNPN and CDR2 as SVGIG (reference sequence). Here the CDR3 DNA reads TGTGCCTGGAGTGTACAGGGGGCCAGTGGCAATGAGCAGTTCTTC. Protein: CAWSVQGASGNEQFF.

V gene TRBV11-2 combines with J gene TRBJ1-2; 9 nucleotides align to TRBD1. The CDR3 covers 12 residues. Trimming at V came to 4 bases and at J to 7 bases, leaving 1 base not matched to a gene. Germline CDR1 reads SGHAT; CDR2 reads FQNNGV. The CDR3 reads CASSSDRGGYTF. The CDR3 DNA follows: TGTGCCAGCAGCTCGGACAGGGGTGGCTACACCTTC.

This clone showed up just a few times. The chain links TRBV5-4 to TRBJ2-2, with D perhaps matching TRBD1 (6 bases). V was shortened by 0 bases and J by 2 bases, with 11 bases between the two germline ends. The V gene's germline CDR1 is SGHNT and CDR2 YYREEE (reference sequence). CDR3 length equals 16 residues. The DNA of the CDR3 is TGTGCCAGCAGCTTGGCCGAACAGGGAAACACCGGGGAGCTGTTTTTT. Translating it yields CASSLAEQGNTGELFF.

The V and J genes are TRBV5-4 and TRBJ1-2; D unresolved. Per germline, CDR1 SGHNT and CDR2 YYREEE (reference sequence). V gave up 0 bases and J gave up 6 bases, with 12 bases separating them. This CDR3 region has 14 residues. In nucleotides, the CDR3 is TGTGCCAGCAGCTTGGTGACACGCTGGGATGGCTACACCTTC. Amino acid sequence: CASSLVTRWDGYTF.

There are a few counts of this clone. The CDR3 region is CASSQEARDNEQFF. The CDR3 coding sequence is TGTGCCAGCAGCCAAGAAGCGCGGGACAATGAGCAGTTCTTC. This chain links TRBV4-2 with TRBJ2-1; D is possibly TRBD2 (5 bases). CDR3 size: 14 residues. V was clipped by 0 bases and J by 5 bases, with 8 bases between them. Germline V lookup: CDR1 LGHNA, CDR2 YNFKEQ.

The chain carries TRBV5-6 and TRBJ2-7; possible D gene TRBD2, 5 bases. Germline V gene sequence: CDR1 SGHDT, CDR2 YYEEEE. The CDR3 covers 15 residues. The V and J ends lost 1 base and 4 bases respectively, with 15 bases between them. The CDR3 region has the DNA TGTGCCAGCAGCTTGATCCGGGAAATGAGGTACGAGCAGTACTTC. Its protein product is CASSLIREMRYEQYF.

This rearrangement joins TRBV7-2 to TRBJ2-4, with 7 nucleotides matching TRBD2. V shed 4 bases and J 6 bases; nucleotides not matched to a gene: 12. Germline CDR1 reads SGHTA; CDR2 reads FQGNSA. The CDR3 totals 16 residues. This CDR3 reads CASSSPAGGRANIQYF. The CDR3 bases are TGTGCCAGCAGCTCGCCCGCCGGGGGGAGGGCAAACATTCAGTACTTC.

The rearrangement joins TRBV2 to TRBJ1-1; a weak D match, TRBD1 (6 bases). This CDR3 has 15 residues. V was clipped by 5 bases and J by 0 bases, with 13 bases between them. CDR1 SNHLY and CDR2 FYNNEI come from the germline V gene. This CDR3 reads CASSLGQTLNTEAFF. In nucleotides, the CDR3 is TGTGCCAGCAGTCTAGGACAGACTTTGAACACTGAAGCTTTCTTT.

This clone was picked up a small number of times. The chain links TRBV30 to TRBJ2-2, with TRBD2 matching 13 bases. Trimming took 6 bases from V and 0 from J; bases not matched to a gene: 4. Germline V gives CDR1 GTSNPN, CDR2 SVGIG (reference sequence). The CDR3 spans 16 residues. CDR3 protein: CACGLAGASNTGELFF. The DNA for the CDR3 is TGTGCCTGCGGACTAGCGGGGGCTTCGAACACCGGGGAGCTGTTTTTT.

This clone appeared a few times. The rearrangement uses TRBV4-3 and TRBJ1-2, with D perhaps TRBD1 (5 bases). Germline lookup yields CDR1 LGHNA and CDR2 YSLEER. With 0 bases removed from V and 5 bases from J, the gap between germline ends came to 16 bases. The CDR3 sequence is 16 residues long. The CDR3 reads CASSQDTGPGSYGYTF. For the CDR3, the DNA is TGCGCCAGCAGCCAAGATACGGGCCCAGGGTCGTATGGCTACACCTTC.

This clone was observed a single time. The chain employs TRBV10-3 and TRBJ1-2; D possibly corresponds to TRBD1 (6 bases). CDR3 length equals 16 residues. Germline CDR1 is ENHRY and CDR2 is SYGVKD. V gave up 4 bases and J gave up 0 bases, with 15 bases separating them. The CDR3 region is CAISGQQGSANYGYTF. In DNA, the CDR3 is TGTGCCATCAGTGGCCAACAGGGCTCGGCTAACTATGGCTACACCTTC.

The genes are TRBV30 and TRBJ1-1; a weak D match, TRBD1 (5 bases). Germline loops: CDR1 GTSNPN, CDR2 SVGIG (reference sequence). The V end lost 6 bases, the J end lost 2 bases, and 16 bases lay between the germline ends. CDR3 size: 14 residues. The CDR3 DNA reads as TGTGCCTGCACGCCCTGGGGCGAAAACACTGAAGCTTTCTTT. Amino acid sequence: CACTPWGENTEAFF.

This chain joins TRBV4-1 and TRBJ1-4, with 9 bases matching TRBD1. Per the germline V gene, CDR1 is MGHRA and CDR2 is YSYEKL. This CDR3 spans 15 amino acids. The V segment lost 2 bases and the J segment 7 bases; nucleotides outside the gene matches: 5. This CDR3 is CASSQRDRAGEKLFF. CDR3 DNA sequence: TGCGCCAGCAGCCAACGGGACAGGGCCGGTGAAAAACTGTTTTTT.

This chain uses TRBV29-1 with TRBJ2-3; 9 nucleotides line up with TRBD1. Germline V CDR1 and CDR2: SQVTM, ANQGSEA. The V and J ends lost 4 bases and 3 bases, in that order; junction bases with no gene match: 5. There are 14 residues in the CDR3. The CDR3 DNA follows: TGCAGCGTTGTGTCGGACAGGGGAACAGATACGCAGTATTTT. This translates into CSVVSDRGTDTQYF.

The chain is built from TRBV7-2 and TRBJ2-1; D might be TRBD2 (6 bases). The germline CDR1 and CDR2 sequences are SGHTA and FQGNSA. This CDR3 contains 15 residues. The V and J ends lost 3 bases and 3 bases respectively, with 12 bases between them. The CDR3 loop reads CASSFAGWGYNEQFF. The DNA for the CDR3 is TGTGCCAGCAGCTTCGCGGGATGGGGCTACAATGAGCAGTTCTTC.

The chain joins TRBV28 to TRBJ2-1, with a weak D call TRBD2 (6 bases). The CDR3 is 11 amino acids. The V end lost 8 bases, the J end lost 12 bases, and 14 bases lay between the germline ends. The germline V gene encodes CDR1 MDHEN and CDR2 SYDVKM. CDR3 in DNA: TGTGCCAGCTCGGGAGCCCGTCGGCAGTTCTTC. It specifies CASSGARRQFF.

The genes are TRBV5-4 and TRBJ2-3, with TRBD2 matching 11 bases. V lost 4 bases, J lost 3 bases, and 13 bases stayed unmatched. Germline CDR1 and CDR2: SGHNT and YYREEE (reference sequence). There are 18 residues in the CDR3. The CDR3, as DNA: TGTGCCAGCAGCCAAGGAGGGCTAGCGGGAGGTTGGACAGATACGCAGTATTTT. Translated, it gives CASSQGGLAGGWTDTQYF.

This clone showed up just a few times. One junction end does not reproduce the germline sequence, and a read error may be involved. V is TRBV7-9 and J is TRBJ2-2; TRBD1 matches at 9 bases. Germline CDR1 SEHNR, CDR2 FQNEAQ (reference sequence). This CDR3 region has 17 residues. CDR3 coding DNA: TGCGCCAGCAGCCAAGAACCGGGACAGGGTCGGACCGGGGAGCTGTTTTTT. Its protein product is CASSQEPGQGRTGELFF.

The table lists this clone with a few counts. This rearrangement joins TRBV5-1 to TRBJ1-1; 7 bases match TRBD1. The germline CDR1 and CDR2 sequences are SGHRS and YFSETQ. CDR3 size: 14 residues. The trim removed 0 bases at V and 6 bases at J, leaving 5 bases unmatched. CDR3 loop: CASSLGQGGAEAFF. CDR3 DNA: TGCGCCAGCAGCTTGGGACAGGGCGGGGCTGAAGCTTTCTTT. The variable domain in full, with the rest retrieved from reference TRBV5-1 and TRBJ1-1, is KAGVTQTPRYLIKTRGQQVTLSCSPISGHRSVSWYQQTPGQGLQFLFEYFSETQRNKGNFPGRFSGRQFSNSRSEMNVSTLELGDSALYLCASSLGQGGAEAFFGQGTRLTVV.

The chain is built from TRBV7-9 and TRBJ2-3; perhaps TRBD2 as D (6 bases). Trimming took off 4 bases at V and 0 bases at J, with 8 bases between the two ends. This CDR3 has 14 residues. Germline V gene data show CDR1 as SEHNR and CDR2 as FQNEAQ (reference sequence). CDR3 loop: CASSWGTSTDTQYF. The CDR3 DNA follows: TGTGCCAGCAGCTGGGGGACTAGCACAGATACGCAGTATTTT.

This clone was seen a few times. The chain has TRBV10-2 and TRBJ1-1, with 8 bases lining up with TRBD1. V trimming: 11 bases; J trimming: 1 base; junction bases outside the gene matches: 12. Germline V gene sequence: CDR1 WSHSY, CDR2 SAAADI. The CDR3 extends over 15 amino acids. Written as DNA, the CDR3 is TGCGCCGCCCAGGTTGGGGACAGGCGGAACACTGAAGCTTTCTTT. Protein: CAAQVGDRRNTEAFF.